The T cell receptor beta chain described here comes from a study of OX40 agonist ivuxolimab in advanced cancers. On the study more broadly: Six ivuxolimab dose levels, 0.01 to 10 mg/kg, were given intravenously every 2 weeks. Three patients got partial responses; one had hepatocellular carcinoma and two had cutaneous melanoma.

A word on this clone: Antigen specificity is unknown.

TCRdb's copy holds only in-frame clones and misses some; the assay was immunoSEQ multiplex PCR. The table includes more than 60,000 clones, approximately 86% detected once. Study-wide points: What antigens the expanded peripheral T cells recognized was never established.

There are 14 residues in the CDR3. V trimming: 6 bases; J trimming: 4 bases; junction bases outside the gene matches: 9. Germline V gene sequence: CDR1 MNHNY, CDR2 SVGAGI (reference sequence). The source was CD4+ or CD8+ T cells sorted from blood, collected in a trial of the OX40 agonist ivuxolimab. This chain connects TRBV6-6 to TRBJ2-7; TRBD2 agrees at 7 bases. The receptor was derived from an adult with an advanced solid tumor such as melanoma, head and neck, liver or kidney cancer. The CDR3 spells CASRAGQRTYEQYF. CDR3 nucleotide sequence: TGTGCCAGCAGAGCGGGGCAGAGGACATACGAGCAGTACTTC.